Listed here are 10 T cell receptor beta chains from one sample, sequenced in a study of T cells in Graves' hyperthyroidism and ophthalmopathy. Using RNA transcripts as the source, TCR beta CDR3 regions were amplified. Initially, a first-round RT-PCR of the TCR CDR3 employed the HTBI primer set. Using its own MiXCR run on the multiplex PCR reads, TCRdb lists one record per CDR3 protein. The table records more than 350,000 distinct CDR3 sequences, about 14% of them present only once. Sample: blood. All receptors derive from a woman aged 25 to 39 with Graves' ophthalmopathy.

Ten or more counts support this clonotype. CDR3 loop: CASIRDRGDEKLFF. For the CDR3, the DNA is TGTGCCAGCATTCGGGACAGGGGTGACGAAAAACTGTTTTTT. The chain joins TRBV2 to TRBJ1-4; 10 nucleotides agree with TRBD1. Germline V gene sequence: CDR1 SNHLY, CDR2 FYNNEI. The CDR3 is made up of 14 amino acids. The junction had 7 bases not matched to a gene; V was cut back by 7 bases and J by 8 bases.

This clonotype appeared a few times. The junction shows a germline mismatch at one end, possibly a read error. V gene TRBV27 combines with J gene TRBJ1-2, with 7 bases matching TRBD1. CDR1 and CDR2 (germline): MNHEY, SMNVEV (reference sequence). The CDR3 extends over 13 amino acids. The CDR3 reads CANSLLGGSGYTF. DNA for the CDR3: TGTGCCAACAGTTTATTAGGGGGCAGCGGCTACACCTTC.

This clonotype was counted many times. The rearrangement joins TRBV7-8 to TRBJ1-3, with 10 positions matching TRBD1. This CDR3 region has 17 residues. Germline assignment: CDR1 SGHVS and CDR2 FQNEAQ. V was pared by 5 bases and J by 0 bases, with 7 bases of the junction left unmatched. This CDR3 reads CASSRGQGGSSGNTIYF. CDR3 DNA sequence: TGTGCCAGCAGCCGAGGACAGGGGGGGAGCTCTGGAAACACCATATATTTT.

This clonotype was recorded many times. V usage is TRBV20-1 and J usage is TRBJ1-2; D gene ambiguous. Trimming stripped 0 bases from V and 6 bases from J, with 11 bases between. The germline V gene has CDR1 DFQATT and CDR2 SNEGSKA (reference sequence). The CDR3 covers 13 residues. For the CDR3, the DNA is TGCAGTGCTAGAGATTCAACAGAAGATGGCTACACCTTC. Its protein product is CSARDSTEDGYTF.

The table lists this clonotype with many counts. This chain joins TRBV2 and TRBJ2-5; D unclear. The V end lost 10 bases, the J end lost 5 bases, and 14 bases lay between the germline ends. The V gene's germline CDR1 is SNHLY and CDR2 FYNNEI. This CDR3 contains 12 residues. CDR3 coding DNA: TGTGCCACCCTATGGAACCTGGAGACCCAGTACTTC. Encoded protein: CATLWNLETQYF. Supplemented by reference TRBV2 and TRBJ2-5, the full variable domain reads EPEVTQTPSHQVTQMGQEVILRCVPISNHLYFYWYRQILGQKVEFLVSFYNNEISEKSEIFDDQFSVERPDGSNFTLKIRSTKLEDSAMYFCATLWNLETQYFGPGTRLLVL.

This clonotype was recorded many times. V gene TRBV13 combines with J gene TRBJ2-4; 8 bases are shared with TRBD2. The V gene's germline CDR1 is PRHDT and CDR2 FYEKMQ (reference sequence). This CDR3 is 16 amino acids long. After removal of 3 bases from V and 3 bases from J, the junction contained 7 bases not matched to a gene. Here the CDR3 reads CASSFQRGPRKNIQYF. The DNA for the CDR3 is TGTGCCAGCAGCTTCCAGCGGGGGCCGCGCAAAAACATTCAGTACTTC.

The genes are TRBV10-3 and TRBJ2-5; TRBD1 aligns across 7 bases. J lost 4 bases, V lost 7 bases, and 12 bases had no gene match. CDR3 size: 15 residues. Germline V gene lookup returns CDR1 ENHRY and CDR2 SYGVKD. The CDR3 region has the DNA TGTGCCATCAACAATGTAGCGAGGGGGCCAGAGACCCAGTACTTC. As protein: CAINNVARGPETQYF.

This clonotype was seen a handful of times. The chain carries TRBV4-2 and TRBJ2-5, with 9 bases fitting TRBD2. V lost 4 bases to trimming and J lost 5 bases; unmatched junction nucleotides: 11. The length of the CDR3 is 16 residues. Germline assignment: CDR1 LGHNA and CDR2 YNFKEQ. CDR3 in amino acids: CASSPPSSGGLETQYF. CDR3 DNA: TGTGCCAGCAGCCCCCCGAGTAGCGGGGGCCTGGAGACCCAGTACTTC.

This clonotype appeared many times. This sequence joins TRBV28 and TRBJ1-3; D call uncertain. The germline V gene has CDR1 MDHEN and CDR2 SYDVKM. The CDR3 consists of 13 residues. V was trimmed by 1 base and J by 8 bases, leaving 9 bases between them. CDR3 in DNA: TGTGCCAGCAGTTTATCTCGAGGATACACCATATATTTT. It yields the protein CASSLSRGYTIYF.

The rearrangement uses TRBV3-1 and TRBJ2-1; 14 positions match TRBD2. Trimming cost V 3 bases and J 9 bases; bases outside gene matches: 4. The germline CDR1 and CDR2 sequences are LGHDT and YNNKEL (reference sequence). This CDR3 comprises 15 residues. The CDR3 DNA reads as TGTGCCAGCAGCCAGACTAGCGGGGGGGGCACTGAGCAGTTCTTC. It encodes CASSQTSGGGTEQFF.